Shown below are 10 T cell receptor beta chains from a single sample sequenced in a study of identical twins. TCRdb passed the 5' RACE reads through MiXCR, listing each CDR3 protein once. The data show around 650,000 distinct CDR3 sequences, about 7.6% seen once. These data were likewise used in another study, on yellow fever vaccine responses in identical twins.

The sample taken for sequencing was PBMCs. These receptors all come from a woman aged 18-29 years in good health.

Concerning this clonotype itself: A read error may explain this, as a much larger clone is one base away. The chain has TRBV12-3 or TRBV12-4 and TRBJ2-7, with 8 positions matching TRBD1. The length of the CDR3 is 13 residues. CDR3 loop: CASSRTGSNDQYF. The CDR3 coding sequence is TGTGCCAGCAGTAGGACAGGGAGTAACGATCAGTACTTC.

In this sample, this clonotype turned up many times. The gene calls are TRBV12-3 or TRBV12-4 and TRBJ2-1; 8 positions agree with TRBD2. Trimming removed 0 bases from V and 7 bases from J; junction bases left unmatched: 8. The CDR3 contains 16 residues. In DNA form, the CDR3 reads TGTGCCAGCAGTTTAGCTAACAGCGGGAGTATGAATGAGCAGTTCTTC. Residues: CASSLANSGSMNEQFF.

This clonotype was counted at least ten times. V is TRBV7-2 and J is TRBJ1-1; 8 bases line up with TRBD1. The CDR3 sequence is 13 residues long. V was pared by 6 bases and J by 3 bases, with 3 bases of the junction left unmatched. Germline-derived CDR1 and CDR2 are SGHTA and FQGNSA. CDR3 in DNA: TGTGCCAGCAGAGAGGACAGGGACACTGAAGCTTTCTTT. It encodes CASREDRDTEAFF.

The table lists this clonotype with a few counts. This chain connects TRBV3-1 to TRBJ2-1; possibly TRBD2 for D (6 bases). The CDR3 has 17 residues. Trimming removed 0 bases from V and 9 bases from J, with 21 bases in between. Germline lookup yields CDR1 LGHDT and CDR2 YNNKEL (reference sequence). CDR3 sequence reads: CASSQDPSGSLSREQFF. The CDR3 DNA reads as TGTGCCAGCAGCCAAGATCCGAGCGGGTCTCTTTCGCGTGAGCAGTTCTTC.

There are many counts of this clonotype. The gene calls are TRBV3-1 and TRBJ2-7, with a tentative D call TRBD1 (6 bases). V was cut by 4 bases and J by 3 bases, with 13 bases left in between. Germline V CDR1 and CDR2: LGHDT, YNNKEL (reference sequence). This CDR3 contains 14 residues. As DNA, the CDR3 is TGTGCCAGCAGCCTACAGGGTAGGAACTACGAGCAGTACTTC. Translating gives CASSLQGRNYEQYF.

Note on this clonotype: The junction departs from the called germline gene at one end, perhaps through a read error. This sequence joins TRBV2 and TRBJ2-7, with TRBD2 matching 13 bases. Germline-derived CDR1 and CDR2 are SNHLY and FYNNEI. This CDR3 has 19 amino acids. The CDR3 is CAISSPTSGRAGFTYEQYF. For the CDR3, the DNA is TGTGCCATCAGTTCCCCTACTAGCGGGAGGGCCGGTTTCACCTACGAGCAGTACTTC.

This clonotype came up a few times. The chain is built from TRBV9 and TRBJ2-3; D possibly uses TRBD1 or TRBD2 (6 bases each). This CDR3 spans 16 amino acids. Germline V CDR1 and CDR2: SGDLS, YYNGEE. Trimming left V 4 bases short and J 6 bases short, with 21 bases between. CDR3 coding DNA: TGTGCCAGCAGCCCCCGTTCGGGGGCAAATCGGGATACGCAGTATTTT. It yields the protein CASSPRSGANRDTQYF.

The chain uses TRBV7-9 and TRBJ2-5; D unclear. CDR1 and CDR2 from the germline V gene are SEHNR and FQNEAQ (reference sequence). This CDR3 has 15 amino acids. V lost 5 bases to trimming and J lost 2 bases, with 15 bases between them. The CDR3 DNA reads TGTGCCAGCAGCACACCTTGGGGAAGACAAGAGACCCAGTACTTC. This encodes CASSTPWGRQETQYF.

The table lists this clonotype with a few counts. V usage is TRBV20-1 and J usage is TRBJ1-5; 7 bases align to TRBD1. CDR3 size: 15 residues. Germline V gives CDR1 DFQATT, CDR2 SNEGSKA (reference sequence). Trimming removed 6 bases from V and 2 bases from J; junction bases left unmatched: 10. CDR3 region: CSAYQGGFGNQPQHF. In nucleotides, the CDR3 is TGCAGTGCATACCAGGGGGGTTTCGGCAATCAGCCCCAGCATTTT.

This clonotype was observed a handful of times. The rearrangement uses TRBV6-2 or TRBV6-3 and TRBJ1-5, with a weak D call TRBD1 (6 bases). The ends were cut back, 7 bases at V and 5 bases at J, with 18 bases in the middle. Looked up from germline, CDR1 is MNHEY and CDR2 is SVGEGT. The CDR3 contains 15 residues. The DNA of the CDR3 is TGTGCCAGCACCCTTCAGGGGCCGCCGCATCAGCCCCAGCATTTT. Protein product: CASTLQGPPHQPQHF.